Presented here are 21 T cell receptor beta chains from one specimen sequenced in a study of PD-1 blockade in classical Hodgkin lymphoma. Exposure to brentuximab vedotin varied, and each patient had relapsed following autologous stem cell transplantation. The assay was immunoSEQ multiplex PCR, and TCRdb's table has in-frame clones only and misses some. The sample shows roughly 60,000 clones, roughly nine tenths of them seen only once. The source was peripheral blood mononuclear cells (PBMCs), collected at baseline. The receptors stem from a human donor with classical Hodgkin lymphoma.

The chain links TRBV19 to TRBJ1-5; TRBD1 might be the D (6 bases). The germline V and J ends were trimmed by 3 bases and 7 bases, with 10 bases remaining between them. Germline assignment: CDR1 LNHDA and CDR2 SQIVND (reference sequence). The CDR3 is 13 amino acids. The CDR3: CASSIGGHQPQHF. The CDR3 nucleotides read TGTGCCAGTAGTATTGGGGGCCACCAGCCCCAGCATTTT.

This chain joins TRBV29-1 and TRBJ2-7, with 16 bases matching TRBD2. This CDR3 spans 18 amino acids. V lost 3 bases and J lost 3; bases outside the gene matches: 11. Germline lookup yields CDR1 SQVTM and CDR2 ANQGSEA. The CDR3 DNA is TGCAGCGTTGAGAAAGGTCCGGGACTAGCGGGGGGGCACTACGAGCAGTACTTC. Protein sequence: CSVEKGPGLAGGHYEQYF.

The chain employs TRBV18 and TRBJ2-5, with D possibly TRBD2 on 6 matching bases. The closer fit of TRBJ2-7 to the DNA end suggests the J call may be wrong. The CDR3 loop spans 15 amino acids. The germline gives CDR1 KGHSH, CDR2 LQKENI. Written as DNA, the CDR3 is TGTGCCAGCTCACCAAGCTCCCGGGAGTCCTACGAGCAGTACTTC. Its protein is CASSPSSRESYEQYF.

The J gene is TRBJ2-3, the V gene TRBV28; 11 nucleotides line up with TRBD2. In germline, CDR1 is MDHEN, CDR2 SYDVKM. Germline trimming cut 5 bases from V and 0 bases from J; bases unmatched to any gene: 16. The CDR3 is 20 residues long. The CDR3 spells CASSDQLAGAFGGSTDTQYF. Here the CDR3 DNA reads TGTGCCAGCAGTGACCAACTAGCGGGAGCTTTTGGGGGGAGCACAGATACGCAGTATTTT.

The gene calls are TRBV6-5 and TRBJ1-4; unclear D gene. CDR1 and CDR2 from the germline V gene are MNHEY and SVGAGI. The length of the CDR3 is 14 residues. Trimming pared 0 bases from V and 8 bases from J, leaving 10 bases between. CDR3 sequence: CASSYSSPSEKLFF. The CDR3 DNA is TGTGCCAGCAGTTACTCGTCCCCTTCCGAAAAACTGTTTTTT.

J is TRBJ1-4 and V is TRBV27; perhaps TRBD1 as D (6 bases). The germline V gene has CDR1 MNHEY and CDR2 SMNVEV (reference sequence). The length of the CDR3 is 14 residues. Deletions cut 6 bases from V and 3 bases from J, with 11 bases between. The DNA of the CDR3 is TGTGCCAGCAGATCGACAGGCCCTAATGAAAAACTGTTTTTT. This gives the protein CASRSTGPNEKLFF.

The V and J genes are TRBV6-5 and TRBJ1-2; 7 nucleotides match TRBD1. In germline, CDR1 is MNHEY, CDR2 SVGAGI. CDR3 size: 11 residues. Losses at the gene ends were 9 bases for V and 5 bases for J; bases not matched to a gene: 3. The CDR3 sequence is CASGQVYGYTF. In DNA, the CDR3 is TGTGCCAGTGGACAGGTGTATGGCTACACCTTC.

V usage is TRBV5-1 and J usage is TRBJ2-5; the D gene is possibly TRBD2 (5 bases). Germline assignment: CDR1 SGHRS and CDR2 YFSETQ. There are 17 residues in the CDR3. Between the trimmed V and J ends, which lost 0 bases and 0 bases, there was a span of 15 bases. The CDR3 coding sequence is TGCGCCAGCAGCTTGGCCGGGGTCCTCATGTACCAAGAGACCCAGTACTTC. Protein sequence: CASSLAGVLMYQETQYF.

This clone appeared a few times. V and J are TRBV5-1 and TRBJ1-2; no definite D call. The CDR3 spans 12 residues. Trimming took off 2 bases at V and 8 bases at J, with 10 bases between the two ends. Looked up from germline, CDR1 is SGHRS and CDR2 is YFSETQ. In nucleotides, the CDR3 is TGCGCCAGCAGCTTAGATGGTTGGGGCTACACCTTC. Its protein product is CASSLDGWGYTF.

This chain links TRBV27 with TRBJ2-1; the D is unclear. The length of the CDR3 is 14 residues. The germline V gene has CDR1 MNHEY and CDR2 SMNVEV (reference sequence). Trimming pared 8 bases from V and 4 bases from J, leaving 15 bases between. The CDR3 bases are TGTGCCAGCCGACCGCTAGACCTGTACAATGAGCAGTTCTTC. Translating gives CASRPLDLYNEQFF.

J is TRBJ1-2 and V is TRBV28, with TRBD1 matching 7 bases. The ends lost 0 bases at V and 4 bases at J; junction bases unmatched: 8. The V gene's germline CDR1 is MDHEN and CDR2 SYDVKM. There are 16 residues in the CDR3. The CDR3 spells CASSLWQGGSIYGYTF. The CDR3 bases are TGTGCCAGCAGTTTATGGCAGGGGGGATCAATCTATGGCTACACCTTC.

The genes are TRBV6-5 and TRBJ1-5, with D possibly matching TRBD1 (6 bases). The germline CDR1 and CDR2 sequences are MNHEY and SVGAGI. The CDR3 length is 13 residues. The V end lost 5 bases, the J end lost 6 bases, and 11 bases lay between the germline ends. The CDR3 loop reads CASSPTGRQPQHF. The CDR3 DNA follows: TGTGCCAGCAGTCCGACAGGCCGTCAGCCCCAGCATTTT.

The table lists this clone with a count of one. This chain connects TRBV11-2 to TRBJ2-7; D is ambiguous. This CDR3 is built from 18 residues. Trimming took 7 bases from V and 2 from J, leaving 27 bases between them. Germline V CDR1 and CDR2: SGHAT, FQNNGV. CDR3 residues: CASTFWPPGSSLAYEQYF. The DNA of the CDR3 is TGTGCCAGCACCTTTTGGCCCCCGGGCAGTTCCTTGGCCTACGAGCAGTACTTC.

A note on this clone: A read error may produce the germline difference seen at one junction end. This rearrangement joins TRBV4-1 to TRBJ1-3; the match to TRBD1 covers 7 bases. Germline V lookup: CDR1 MGHRA, CDR2 YSYEKL. The CDR3 consists of 14 residues. Here the CDR3 reads CASSQDFQGQLTHF. CDR3 sequence (DNA): TGCGCCAGCAGCCAAGACTTCCAGGGACAGCTAACACATTTT.

The chain uses TRBV28 and TRBJ1-3; 7 bases agree with TRBD1. Germline CDR1 and CDR2: MDHEN and SYDVKM. The J segment lost 2 bases and the V segment lost 6 bases, leaving 16 bases of the junction unmatched. This CDR3 is 18 amino acids long. The DNA for the CDR3 is TGTGCCAGCAGCTCCCTACGACAGGGAGGAATTCCTGGAAACACCATATATTTT. Its translation: CASSSLRQGGIPGNTIYF. Based on the CDR3 plus reference TRBV28 and TRBJ1-3, the full variable domain is DVKVTQSSRYLVKRTGEKVFLECVQDMDHENMFWYRQDPGLGLRLIYFSYDVKMKEKGDIPEGYSVSREKKERFSLILESASTNQTSMYLCASSSLRQGGIPGNTIYFGEGSWLTVV.

The chain is built from TRBV18 and TRBJ2-4; no reliable D call. CDR1 is KGHSH and CDR2 is LQKENI in the germline V gene. The length of the CDR3 is 17 residues. Trimming took off 6 bases at V and 0 bases at J, with 18 bases between the two ends. DNA of the CDR3: TGTGCCAGCTCCCCCGACATCATGGCGGCAGCCAAAAACATTCAGTACTTC. Translation: CASSPDIMAAAKNIQYF.

This clone was picked up a small number of times. This chain links TRBV30 with TRBJ2-7; 8 bases line up with TRBD2. Germline-derived CDR1 and CDR2 are GTSNPN and SVGIG (reference sequence). The CDR3 covers 12 residues. V lost 5 bases to trimming and J lost 2 bases; unmatched junction nucleotides: 2. CDR3 sequence: CAWEGLAYEQYF. CDR3 sequence (DNA): TGTGCCTGGGAGGGACTAGCCTACGAGCAGTACTTC.

This clone was detected only once. The CDR3: CASSLDEGDGNQPQHF. The CDR3 DNA reads TGTGCCAGCAGCTTAGATGAGGGGGACGGCAATCAGCCCCAGCATTTT. The chain uses TRBV7-6 and TRBJ1-5, with a possible D match to TRBD1 (6 bases). Germline-derived CDR1 and CDR2 are SGHVS and FNYEAQ. The V and J ends lost 1 base and 2 bases respectively, with 12 bases between them. This CDR3 region has 16 residues. The whole variable domain, remainder taken from reference TRBV7-6 and TRBJ1-5, is GAGVSQSPRYKVTKRGQDVALRCDPISGHVSLYWYRQALGQGPEFLTYFNYEAQQDKSGLPNDRFSAERPEGSISTLTIQRTEQRDSAMYRCASSLDEGDGNQPQHFGDGTRLSIL.

This chain uses TRBV18 with TRBJ2-7, with a weak D call TRBD2 (5 bases). CDR1 is KGHSH, CDR2 LQKENI, per germline. Trimming left V 3 bases short and J 3 bases short, with 15 bases between. There are 15 residues in the CDR3. As DNA, the CDR3 is TGTGCCAGCTCACCGGTGGGGAGCCAGAACTACGAGCAGTACTTC. It translates to CASSPVGSQNYEQYF.

The count of this clone is one. The V call is TRBV15, the J call TRBJ2-1; D is perhaps TRBD2 (6 bases). V lost 1 base, J lost 6 bases, and 13 bases lay in between. The germline CDR1 and CDR2 sequences are LNHNV and YYDKDF (reference sequence). This CDR3 spans 15 amino acids. In nucleotides, the CDR3 is TGTGCCACCAGCAGAGCATGGGGGGAGCTCAATGAGCAGTTCTTC. Amino acid sequence: CATSRAWGELNEQFF.

This sequence joins TRBV29-1 and TRBJ2-4; 7 bases fit TRBD1. Germline trimming cut 5 bases from V and 6 bases from J; bases unmatched to any gene: 7. The germline V gene encodes CDR1 SQVTM and CDR2 ANQGSEA. This CDR3 has 13 amino acids. Written as DNA, the CDR3 is TGCAGCGTTCGCGGACAGGCCCTAAACATTCAGTACTTC. Amino acid sequence: CSVRGQALNIQYF. Based on the CDR3 plus reference TRBV29-1 and TRBJ2-4, the full variable domain is SAVISQKPSRDICQRGTSLTIQCQVDSQVTMMFWYRQQPGQSLTLIATANQGSEATYESGFVIDKFPISRPNLTFSTLTVSNMSPEDSSIYLCSVRGQALNIQYFGAGTRLSVL.